This entry features one T cell receptor (beta chain) sequence. The antigen remains unidentified. The sample comes from a study of T cell repertoires in ileal Crohn's disease. Germline V CDR1 and CDR2: KGHSH, LQKENI. V was pared by 5 bases and J by 3 bases, with 4 bases between. The CDR3 length is 11 residues. Each sample's TCRB immunosequencing used around 470 nanograms of biopsy DNA. Here immunoSEQ multiplex PCR was the method, and the copy in TCRdb shows in-frame clones only, minus some. The table shows several hundred clones, with approximately 94% occurring only once. Time point denoted: neoterminal ileum biopsy at postoperative endoscopy, about 6 months after surgery. Findings and caveats of the study: All patients with clonality above 26.8% had endoscopic recurrence.

The receptor was derived from an adult with Crohn's disease. The source material was ileal tissue. The chain combines TRBV18 with TRBJ2-5; no clear D gene. The CDR3 DNA reads TGTGCCAGCTCAAGTAAAGAGACCCAGTACTTC. It specifies CASSSKETQYF. The variable domain in full, completed from reference TRBV18 and TRBJ2-5, reads NAGVMQNPRHLVRRRGQEARLRCSPMKGHSHVYWYRQLPEEGLKFMVYLQKENIIDESGMPKERFSAEFPKEGPSILRIQQVVRGDSAAYFCASSSKETQYFGPGTRLLVL.